A single sample gave rise to the 28 T cell receptor beta chains below, sequenced in a study of long-term antiretroviral therapy in people with HIV. The authors ran the immunoSEQ assay, v3.0, at survey level. The repertoire was sequenced with immunoSEQ multiplex PCR; TCRdb's copy has only in-frame clones and lacks some. The sample lists tens of thousands of clones, around 90% occurring once. The sample was unsorted PBMCs, taken 5.2 years after starting antiretroviral therapy. Receptor source: a woman in her forties with HIV.

The chain carries TRBV18 and TRBJ2-2, with 8 bases lining up with TRBD2. Looked up from germline, CDR1 is KGHSH and CDR2 is LQKENI. The CDR3 contains 15 residues. Germline trimming cut 2 bases from V and 4 bases from J; bases unmatched to any gene: 3. The CDR3 here is CASSPTAGGTGELFF. CDR3 bases: TGTGCCAGCTCACCAACGGCGGGAGGCACCGGGGAGCTGTTTTTT.

The CDR3 coding sequence is TGCAGTGCGCAGCGGGGGGAGACCCAGTACTTC. Encoded protein: CSAQRGETQYF. The gene calls are TRBV20-1 and TRBJ2-5, with 8 bases lining up with TRBD2. Germline V CDR1 and CDR2: DFQATT, SNEGSKA (reference sequence). V trimming: 6 bases; J trimming: 5 bases; junction bases outside the gene matches: 2. The CDR3 length is 11 residues.

The rearrangement joins TRBV19 to TRBJ2-6; 9 positions match TRBD1. V trimming: 9 bases; J trimming: 3 bases; junction bases outside the gene matches: 12. Germline lookup yields CDR1 LNHDA and CDR2 SQIVND (reference sequence). CDR3 length: 17 residues. The CDR3 DNA reads TGTGCCAGCATCATGGGACAGGGAGGGAGTGGGGCCAACGTCCTGACTTTC. Its protein product is CASIMGQGGSGANVLTF.

The V and J genes are TRBV11-2 and TRBJ2-2; D remains ambiguous. Germline V gene lookup returns CDR1 SGHAT and CDR2 FQNNGV. This CDR3 is 13 amino acids long. V was cut by 2 bases and J by 8 bases, with 9 bases left in between. DNA of the CDR3: TGTGCCAGCAGCTTAAGGCTTTCTGGGGAGCTGTTTTTT. This sequence encodes CASSLRLSGELFF.

This chain connects TRBV7-6 to TRBJ2-7; weak D call: TRBD2 (5 bases). This CDR3 has 15 residues. Trimming stripped 1 base from V and 2 bases from J, with 12 bases between. The V gene's germline CDR1 is SGHVS and CDR2 FNYEAQ. The CDR3 nucleotides read TGTGCCAGCAGCTTAGGTCCCGGGGTGGCCTACGAGCAGTACTTC. Its protein product is CASSLGPGVAYEQYF.

The chain joins TRBV11-2 to TRBJ1-2; D not resolved. Trimming took 5 bases from V and 3 from J, leaving 13 bases between them. This CDR3 contains 14 residues. Germline loops: CDR1 SGHAT, CDR2 FQNNGV. The CDR3 loop reads CASSQIRGHYGYTF. CDR3 nucleotide sequence: TGTGCCAGCAGCCAGATACGAGGCCACTATGGCTACACCTTC.

This sequence joins TRBV5-1 and TRBJ2-1; 10 positions agree with TRBD2. The CDR3 has 16 residues. The ends lost 0 bases at V and 8 bases at J; junction bases unmatched: 8. Germline V lookup: CDR1 SGHRS, CDR2 YFSETQ. The chain's CDR3 is CASSLEGSGRSDEQFF. The CDR3 coding sequence is TGCGCCAGCAGCTTGGAAGGTAGCGGGAGGAGCGATGAGCAGTTCTTC.

This chain links TRBV5-6 with TRBJ1-2; D not resolved. The CDR3 totals 13 residues. Germline values: CDR1 SGHDT, CDR2 YYEEEE. Trimming removed 0 bases from V and 4 bases from J, with 7 bases in between. DNA of the CDR3: TGTGCCAGCAGCTTGGGCGGAAGCTATGGCTACACCTTC. It yields the protein CASSLGGSYGYTF. Variable domain in full (rest from reference TRBV5-6 and TRBJ1-2): DAGVTQSPTHLIKTRGQQVTLRCSPKSGHDTVSWYQQALGQGPQFIFQYYEEEERQRGNFPDRFSGHQFPNYSSELNVNALLLGDSALYLCASSLGGSYGYTFGSGTRLTVV.

CDR3: CASSDSGTLGNQPQHF. The CDR3 DNA follows: TGTGCCAGCAGCGACTCCGGGACACTTGGGAATCAGCCCCAGCATTTT. The chain couples TRBV9 to TRBJ1-5; a possible D gene is TRBD1 (6 bases). The CDR3 runs 16 residues. Germline loops: CDR1 SGDLS, CDR2 YYNGEE. The germline V and J ends were trimmed by 3 bases and 4 bases, with 17 bases remaining between them.

Written as DNA, the CDR3 is TGCAGCGTTGAAAGACAGAATTTCTATGGCTACACCTTC. Translating gives CSVERQNFYGYTF. The chain has TRBV29-1 and TRBJ1-2; D possibly corresponds to TRBD1 (5 bases). CDR1 and CDR2 from the germline V gene are SQVTM and ANQGSEA. CDR3 size: 13 residues. The germline V and J ends were trimmed by 2 bases and 4 bases, with 11 bases remaining between them.

The J gene is TRBJ1-2, the V gene TRBV6-5, with a weak D call TRBD1 (5 bases). Trimming stripped 7 bases from V and 7 bases from J, with 10 bases between. This CDR3 has 11 amino acids. CDR1 and CDR2 from the germline V gene are MNHEY and SVGAGI. The CDR3 DNA reads as TGTGCCAGCAAGACAGTTACTGGCTACACCTTC. Translation: CASKTVTGYTF.

J is TRBJ2-3 and V is TRBV19; D perhaps matches TRBD2 (7 bases). The V end was cut by 10 bases, the J end by 3 bases, with 20 bases between. Germline CDR1 is LNHDA and CDR2 is SQIVND (reference sequence). There are 15 residues in the CDR3. The CDR3 bases are TGTGCCACGTCGGGGGGCTCCCCGAGAACAGATACGCAGTATTTT. Translating gives CATSGGSPRTDTQYF.

This clone was counted a single time. This chain links TRBV27 with TRBJ2-1; D call uncertain. Trimming removed 5 bases from V and 4 bases from J, with 18 bases in between. The CDR3 consists of 16 residues. CDR1 and CDR2 from the germline V gene are MNHEY and SMNVEV (reference sequence). The CDR3 coding sequence is TGTGCCAGCAGTCCCTTAAACCAAGGAGTATACAATGAGCAGTTCTTC. Translated, it gives CASSPLNQGVYNEQFF.

The CDR3 coding sequence is TGTGCCAGTACCGCCGGGACAGGAAATGAAAAACTGTTTTTT. It encodes CASTAGTGNEKLFF. The chain has TRBV19 and TRBJ1-4; 8 bases fit TRBD1. V trimming: 7 bases; J trimming: 5 bases; junction bases outside the gene matches: 6. Germline V gene data show CDR1 as LNHDA and CDR2 as SQIVND (reference sequence). The CDR3 runs to 14 residues.

The chain recombines TRBV10-3 with TRBJ2-1; the D is unclear. The V gene lost 0 bases and the J gene lost 5 bases, with 11 bases spanning the gap. Germline V CDR1 and CDR2: ENHRY, SYGVKD. The CDR3 covers 15 residues. DNA for the CDR3: TGTGCCATCAGTGAGTCCGGGTTTATGAACAATGAGCAGTTCTTC. Translation gives CAISESGFMNNEQFF.

This sequence joins TRBV6-6 and TRBJ1-2; no firm D call. CDR3 size: 14 residues. CDR1 and CDR2 (germline): MNHNY, SVGAGI (reference sequence). V lost 4 bases and J lost 7, with 16 bases in between. The CDR3 here is CASSLVGPFGGYTF. For the CDR3, the DNA is TGTGCCAGCAGTTTAGTGGGCCCTTTCGGTGGCTACACCTTC.

CDR3 sequence (DNA): TGCGCCAGCAGCCAAAGTCCCTCTGGCGGGACTCCCTACGAGCAGTACTTC. Translated: CASSQSPSGGTPYEQYF. The chain recombines TRBV4-1 with TRBJ2-7, with TRBD2 as a possible D gene (6 bases). In germline, CDR1 is MGHRA, CDR2 YSYEKL. This CDR3 comprises 17 residues. Between the trimmed V and J ends, which lost 2 bases and 2 bases, there was a span of 19 bases.

V is TRBV11-2 and J is TRBJ2-7, with a possible D match to TRBD2 (6 bases). The CDR3 covers 17 residues. The V gene lost 5 bases and the J gene lost 0 bases, with 20 bases spanning the gap. Germline V gene sequence: CDR1 SGHAT, CDR2 FQNNGV. The CDR3, as DNA: TGTGCCAGCAGCAACCTGTTTGGGCGGGGAAGCTCCTACGAGCAGTACTTC. This encodes CASSNLFGRGSSYEQYF.

This chain uses TRBV27 with TRBJ1-1; tentative D call: TRBD1 (6 bases). The CDR3 has 16 amino acids. Trimming took off 4 bases at V and 1 base at J, with 16 bases between the two ends. From germline, CDR1 is MNHEY and CDR2 SMNVEV (reference sequence). The CDR3 bases are TGTGCCAGCAGTTCAAAATTTGGGGGGCGGAACACTGAAGCTTTCTTT. Translated: CASSSKFGGRNTEAFF.

The chain employs TRBV7-9 and TRBJ2-7; D remains ambiguous. Trimming left V 3 bases short and J 2 bases short, with 11 bases between. CDR3 size: 14 residues. Germline CDR1 reads SEHNR; CDR2 reads FQNEAQ (reference sequence). Here the CDR3 reads CASSLTADPYEQYF. The CDR3 DNA reads as TGTGCCAGCAGCTTGACGGCAGACCCCTACGAGCAGTACTTC.

The chain carries TRBV19 and TRBJ1-1; unclear D gene. Trimming took off 5 bases at V and 2 bases at J, with 6 bases between the two ends. This CDR3 is 12 amino acids long. CDR1 and CDR2 from the germline V gene are LNHDA and SQIVND (reference sequence). DNA of the CDR3: TGTGCCAGTAGTCCTTACAACACTGAAGCTTTCTTT. Amino acids: CASSPYNTEAFF.

The J gene is TRBJ2-7, the V gene TRBV13, with a possible D match to TRBD1 (6 bases). The CDR3 is 16 residues long. Germline V gene lookup returns CDR1 PRHDT and CDR2 FYEKMQ (reference sequence). V gave up 1 base and J gave up 1 base, with 14 bases separating them. For the CDR3, the DNA is TGTGCCAGCAGCTTAGTACTCGGACAGCTTTCCTACGAGCAGTACTTC. Translation: CASSLVLGQLSYEQYF.

This clone was seen a single time. The chain has TRBV5-1 and TRBJ2-3; 9 bases line up with TRBD2. CDR3 size: 17 residues. With V trimmed by 1 base and J by 2 bases, 8 bases remained unmatched. The germline CDR1 and CDR2 sequences are SGHRS and YFSETQ. The CDR3 nucleotides are TGCGCCAGCAGCTTGAGGGCGGTAGCGGGAGTCACAGATACGCAGTATTTT. This gives the protein CASSLRAVAGVTDTQYF. Using reference TRBV5-1 and TRBJ2-3 for the parts outside the CDR3, the full variable domain is KAGVTQTPRYLIKTRGQQVTLSCSPISGHRSVSWYQQTPGQGLQFLFEYFSETQRNKGNFPGRFSGRQFSNSRSEMNVSTLELGDSALYLCASSLRAVAGVTDTQYFGPGTRLTVL.

The chain links TRBV10-3 to TRBJ2-1; 13 bases are a match to TRBD2. The CDR3 runs 15 residues. Germline CDR1 and CDR2: ENHRY and SYGVKD. After removal of 4 bases from V and 4 bases from J, the junction contained 1 base not matched to a gene. CDR3 bases: TGTGCCATCAGTGCGGGACTAGCGGGATACAATGAGCAGTTCTTC. The encoded protein is CAISAGLAGYNEQFF.

The chain joins TRBV19 to TRBJ1-3; a weak D match, TRBD1 (5 bases). From germline, CDR1 is LNHDA and CDR2 SQIVND (reference sequence). Trimming shortened V by 11 bases and J by 9 bases, and 17 bases separated the two germline ends. The CDR3 contains 12 residues. CDR3 DNA sequence: TGTGCCGCATCAGCCGGGGGAGGCACCATATATTTT. Protein product: CAASAGGGTIYF.

The CDR3 nucleotides read TGCGCCAGCAGTGAGTACCTAGGCCACTATGGCTACACCTTC. Encoded protein: CASSEYLGHYGYTF. The chain combines TRBV10-2 with TRBJ1-2, with D unresolved. The CDR3 length is 14 residues. The V end lost 1 base, the J end lost 3 bases, and 9 bases lay between the germline ends. Germline V gene lookup returns CDR1 WSHSY and CDR2 SAAADI.

The chain employs TRBV19 and TRBJ1-6; 7 positions match TRBD1. Germline V CDR1 and CDR2: LNHDA, SQIVND (reference sequence). CDR3 length equals 20 residues. After removal of 4 bases from V and 6 bases from J, the junction contained 21 bases not matched to a gene. The CDR3 DNA follows: TGTGCCAGTAGTAAAAGCCTAGCGACAGGGTACCCAACGAGTAATTCACCCCTCCACTTT. It encodes CASSKSLATGYPTSNSPLHF. Full variable domain (rest looked up from reference TRBV19 and TRBJ1-6): DGGITQSPKYLFRKEGQNVTLSCEQNLNHDAMYWYRQDPGQGLRLIYYSQIVNDFQKGDIAEGYSVSREKKESFPLTVTSAQKNPTAFYLCASSKSLATGYPTSNSPLHFGNGTRLTVT.

This clone was seen only once. The V gene is TRBV30, the J gene TRBJ1-1; TRBD1 matches 10 bases. Germline V gene lookup returns CDR1 GTSNPN and CDR2 SVGIG (reference sequence). This CDR3 contains 14 residues. The J segment lost 3 bases and the V segment lost 6 bases, leaving 7 bases of the junction unmatched. CDR3 sequence: CACYVGQGYTEAFF. Here the CDR3 DNA reads TGTGCCTGCTACGTGGGACAGGGGTACACTGAAGCTTTCTTT. The variable domain in full, completed from reference TRBV30 and TRBJ1-1, reads SQTIHQWPATLVQPVGSPLSLECTVEGTSNPNLYWYRQAAGRGLQLLFYSVGIGQISSEVPQNLSASRPQDRQFILSSKKLLLSDSGFYLCACYVGQGYTEAFFGQGTRLTVV.